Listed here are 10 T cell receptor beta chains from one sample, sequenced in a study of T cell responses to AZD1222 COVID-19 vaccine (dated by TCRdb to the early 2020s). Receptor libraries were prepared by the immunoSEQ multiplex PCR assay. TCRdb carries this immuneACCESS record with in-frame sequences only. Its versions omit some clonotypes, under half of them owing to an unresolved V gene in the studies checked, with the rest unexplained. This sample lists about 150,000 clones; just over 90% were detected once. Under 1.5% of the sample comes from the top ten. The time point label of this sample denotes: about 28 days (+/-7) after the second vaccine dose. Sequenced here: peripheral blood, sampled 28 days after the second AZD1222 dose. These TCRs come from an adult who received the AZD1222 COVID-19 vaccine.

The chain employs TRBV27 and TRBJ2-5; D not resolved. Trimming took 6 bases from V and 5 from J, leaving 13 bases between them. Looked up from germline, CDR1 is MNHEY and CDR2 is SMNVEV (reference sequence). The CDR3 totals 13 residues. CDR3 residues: CASSYNDGETQYF. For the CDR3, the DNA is TGTGCCAGCAGCTATAACGACGGGGAGACCCAGTACTTC.

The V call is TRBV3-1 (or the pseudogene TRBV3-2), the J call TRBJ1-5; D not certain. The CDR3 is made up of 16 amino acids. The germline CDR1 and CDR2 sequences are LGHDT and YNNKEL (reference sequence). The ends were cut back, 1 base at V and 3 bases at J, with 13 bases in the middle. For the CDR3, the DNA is TGTGCCAGCAGCCAAGGGGCCACAGCGTTCAATCAGCCCCAGCATTTT. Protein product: CASSQGATAFNQPQHF.

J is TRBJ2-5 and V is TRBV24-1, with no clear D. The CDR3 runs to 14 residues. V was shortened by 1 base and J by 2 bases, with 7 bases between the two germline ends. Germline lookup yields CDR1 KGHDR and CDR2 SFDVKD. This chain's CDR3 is CATSDFGSQETQYF. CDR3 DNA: TGTGCCACCAGTGATTTCGGCAGTCAAGAGACCCAGTACTTC.

CDR3 in amino acids: CASSSIQGATYEQYF. CDR3 in DNA: TGTGCCAGCAGCTCGATCCAGGGGGCCACCTACGAGCAGTACTTC. This chain uses TRBV7-6 with TRBJ2-7; 8 bases map to TRBD1. Per the germline V gene, CDR1 is SGHVS and CDR2 is FNYEAQ. This CDR3 has 15 residues. J was trimmed by 2 bases and V by 4 bases; bases with no gene match: 7.

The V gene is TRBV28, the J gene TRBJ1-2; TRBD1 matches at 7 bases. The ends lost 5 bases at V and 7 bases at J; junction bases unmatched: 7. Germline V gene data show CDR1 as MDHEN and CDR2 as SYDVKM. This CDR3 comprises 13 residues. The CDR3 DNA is TGTGCCAGCAGTGCCGGGACAGTCTTTGGCTACACCTTC. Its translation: CASSAGTVFGYTF.

CDR3 residues: CASSQERTSGYNEQFF. CDR3 nucleotide sequence: TGTGCCAGCAGCCAAGAGCGTACTAGCGGCTACAATGAGCAGTTCTTC. V usage is TRBV3-1 (or the pseudogene TRBV3-2) and J usage is TRBJ2-1; 8 bases are shared with TRBD2. Trimming took 0 bases from V and 3 from J; bases not matched to a gene: 4. CDR3 size: 16 residues. Germline V CDR1 and CDR2: LGHDT, YNNKEL (reference sequence).

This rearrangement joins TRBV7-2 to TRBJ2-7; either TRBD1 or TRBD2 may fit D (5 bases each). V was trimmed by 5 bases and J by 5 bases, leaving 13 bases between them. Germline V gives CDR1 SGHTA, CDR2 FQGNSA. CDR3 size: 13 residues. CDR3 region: CASSPGSGHEQYF. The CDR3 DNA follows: TGTGCCAGCAGCCCAGGATCGGGGCACGAGCAGTACTTC.

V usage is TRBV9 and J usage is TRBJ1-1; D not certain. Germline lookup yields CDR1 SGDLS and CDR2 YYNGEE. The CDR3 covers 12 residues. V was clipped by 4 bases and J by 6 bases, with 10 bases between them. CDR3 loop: CASSPKWAEAFF. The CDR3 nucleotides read TGTGCCAGCAGCCCTAAATGGGCTGAAGCTTTCTTT.

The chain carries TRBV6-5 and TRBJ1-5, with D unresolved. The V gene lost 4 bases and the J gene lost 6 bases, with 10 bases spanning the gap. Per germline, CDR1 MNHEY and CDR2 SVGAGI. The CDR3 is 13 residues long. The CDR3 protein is CASSSFWGQPQHF. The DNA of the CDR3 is TGTGCCAGCAGTTCGTTTTGGGGTCAGCCCCAGCATTTT.

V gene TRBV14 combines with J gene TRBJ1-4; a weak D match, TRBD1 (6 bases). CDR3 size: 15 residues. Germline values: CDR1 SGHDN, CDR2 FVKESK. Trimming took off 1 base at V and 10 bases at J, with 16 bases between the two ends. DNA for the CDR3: TGTGCCAGCAGCCAAGTTCGGACAGCGGAAGGAAAACTGTTTTTT. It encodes CASSQVRTAEGKLFF.